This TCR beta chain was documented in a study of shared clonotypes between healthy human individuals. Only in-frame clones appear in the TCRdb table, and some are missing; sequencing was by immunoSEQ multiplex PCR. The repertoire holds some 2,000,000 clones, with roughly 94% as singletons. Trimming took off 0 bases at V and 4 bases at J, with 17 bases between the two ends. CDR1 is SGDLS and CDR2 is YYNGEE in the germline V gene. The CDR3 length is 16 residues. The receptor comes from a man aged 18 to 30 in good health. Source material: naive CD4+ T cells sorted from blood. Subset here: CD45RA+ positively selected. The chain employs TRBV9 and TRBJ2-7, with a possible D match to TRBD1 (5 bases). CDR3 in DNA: TGTGCCAGCAGCGTAGCCTTGGGGCAGGGAAGATACGAGCAGTACTTC. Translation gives CASSVALGQGRYEQYF.